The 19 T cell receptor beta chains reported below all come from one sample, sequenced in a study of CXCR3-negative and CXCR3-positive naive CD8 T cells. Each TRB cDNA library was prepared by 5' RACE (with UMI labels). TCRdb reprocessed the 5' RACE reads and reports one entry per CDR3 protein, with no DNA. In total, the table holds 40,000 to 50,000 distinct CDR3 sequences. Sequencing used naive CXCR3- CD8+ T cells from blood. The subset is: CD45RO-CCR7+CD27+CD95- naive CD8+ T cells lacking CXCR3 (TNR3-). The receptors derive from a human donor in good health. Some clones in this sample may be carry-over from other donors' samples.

CDR3 protein: CASRGVNYNEQFF. The genes are TRBV6-2 or TRBV6-3 and TRBJ2-1; there is no DNA to check the TCRdb D call of TRBD1. The germline V gene encodes CDR1 MNHEY and CDR2 SVGEGT. CDR3 length: 13 residues.

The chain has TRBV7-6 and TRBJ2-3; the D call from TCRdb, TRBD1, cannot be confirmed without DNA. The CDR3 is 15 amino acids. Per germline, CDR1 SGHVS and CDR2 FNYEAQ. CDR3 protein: CASSLGSGGTDTQYF.

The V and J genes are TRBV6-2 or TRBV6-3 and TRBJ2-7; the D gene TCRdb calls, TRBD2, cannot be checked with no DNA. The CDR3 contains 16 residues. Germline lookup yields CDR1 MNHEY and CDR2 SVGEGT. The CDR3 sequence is CASSPPGEREAYEQYF.

CDR3 region: CSVAPSGSPDTQYF. The chain employs TRBV29-1 and TRBJ2-3; TCRdb proposes TRBD2, but this gene call is untestable without DNA. From germline, CDR1 is SQVTM and CDR2 ANQGSEA. This CDR3 is 14 amino acids long.

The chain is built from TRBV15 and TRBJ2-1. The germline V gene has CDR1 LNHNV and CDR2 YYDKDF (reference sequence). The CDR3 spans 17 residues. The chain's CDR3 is CATSREGGRGSYNEQFF.

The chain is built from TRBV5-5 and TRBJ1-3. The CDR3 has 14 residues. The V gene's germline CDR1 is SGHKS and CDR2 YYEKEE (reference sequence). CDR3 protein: CASGGRTEGNTIYF. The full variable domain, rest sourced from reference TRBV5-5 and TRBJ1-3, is DAGVTQSPTHLIKTRGQQVTLRCSPISGHKSVSWYQQVLGQGPQFIFQYYEKEERGRGNFPDRFSARQFPNYSSELNVNALLLGDSALYLCASGGRTEGNTIYFGEGSWLTVV.

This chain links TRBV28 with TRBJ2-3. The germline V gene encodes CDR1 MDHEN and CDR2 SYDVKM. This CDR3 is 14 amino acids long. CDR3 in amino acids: CASSTDRRFDTQYF.

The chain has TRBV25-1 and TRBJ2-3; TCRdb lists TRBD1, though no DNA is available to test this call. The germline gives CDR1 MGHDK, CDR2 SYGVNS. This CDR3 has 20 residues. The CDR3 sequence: CASSAALGDRGEVNTDTQYF.

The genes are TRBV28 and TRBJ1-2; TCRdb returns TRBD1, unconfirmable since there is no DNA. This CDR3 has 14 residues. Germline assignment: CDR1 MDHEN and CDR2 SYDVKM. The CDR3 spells CASSSGQVGYGYTF.

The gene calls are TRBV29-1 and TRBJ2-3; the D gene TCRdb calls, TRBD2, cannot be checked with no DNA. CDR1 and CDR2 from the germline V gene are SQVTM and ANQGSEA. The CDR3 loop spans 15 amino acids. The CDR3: CSVELTGGPVDTQYF.

The CDR3: CASNPPLAGHNEQFF. The chain carries TRBV9 and TRBJ2-1; lacking DNA, the TRBD2 call made by TCRdb goes unchecked. Germline V gives CDR1 SGDLS, CDR2 YYNGEE. The CDR3 extends over 15 amino acids.

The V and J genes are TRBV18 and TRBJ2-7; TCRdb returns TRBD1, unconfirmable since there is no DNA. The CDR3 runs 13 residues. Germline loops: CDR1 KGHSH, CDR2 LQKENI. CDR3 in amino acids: CASSGTDSYEQYF.

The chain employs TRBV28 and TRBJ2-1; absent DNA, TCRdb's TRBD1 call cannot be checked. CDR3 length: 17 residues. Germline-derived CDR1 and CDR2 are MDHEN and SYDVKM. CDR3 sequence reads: CASSSRSKRSFRNEQFF.

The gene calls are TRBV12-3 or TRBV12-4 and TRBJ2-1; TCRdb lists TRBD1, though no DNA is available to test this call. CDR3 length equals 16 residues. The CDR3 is CASRTGTGGYGDEQFF.

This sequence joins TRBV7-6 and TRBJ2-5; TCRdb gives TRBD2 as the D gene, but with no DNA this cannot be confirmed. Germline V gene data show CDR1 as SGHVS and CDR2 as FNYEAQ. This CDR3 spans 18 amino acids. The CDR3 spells CASSFNLAGERGQETQYF.

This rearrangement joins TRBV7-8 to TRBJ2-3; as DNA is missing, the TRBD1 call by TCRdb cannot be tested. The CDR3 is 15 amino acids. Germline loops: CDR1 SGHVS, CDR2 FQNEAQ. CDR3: CASRSGTASPDTQYF. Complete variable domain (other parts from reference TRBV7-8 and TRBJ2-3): GAGVSQSPRYKVAKRGQDVALRCDPISGHVSLFWYQQALGQGPEFLTYFQNEAQLDKSGLPSDRFFAERPEGSVSTLKIQRTQQEDSAVYLCASRSGTASPDTQYFGPGTRLTVL.

CDR3: CASSFSLTGTGWDEQYF. This chain connects TRBV6-6 to TRBJ2-7; as DNA is missing, the TRBD1 call by TCRdb cannot be tested. CDR1 and CDR2 (germline): MNHNY, SVGAGI (reference sequence). The CDR3 covers 17 residues.

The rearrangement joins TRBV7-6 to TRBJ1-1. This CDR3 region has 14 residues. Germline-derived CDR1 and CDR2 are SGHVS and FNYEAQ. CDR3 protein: CASSLEAENTEAFF.

This CDR3 is CAIGLAGGQETQYF. The J gene is TRBJ2-5, the V gene TRBV27; TCRdb returns TRBD2, unconfirmable since there is no DNA. The CDR3 runs to 14 residues. From germline, CDR1 is MNHEY and CDR2 SMNVEV (reference sequence).